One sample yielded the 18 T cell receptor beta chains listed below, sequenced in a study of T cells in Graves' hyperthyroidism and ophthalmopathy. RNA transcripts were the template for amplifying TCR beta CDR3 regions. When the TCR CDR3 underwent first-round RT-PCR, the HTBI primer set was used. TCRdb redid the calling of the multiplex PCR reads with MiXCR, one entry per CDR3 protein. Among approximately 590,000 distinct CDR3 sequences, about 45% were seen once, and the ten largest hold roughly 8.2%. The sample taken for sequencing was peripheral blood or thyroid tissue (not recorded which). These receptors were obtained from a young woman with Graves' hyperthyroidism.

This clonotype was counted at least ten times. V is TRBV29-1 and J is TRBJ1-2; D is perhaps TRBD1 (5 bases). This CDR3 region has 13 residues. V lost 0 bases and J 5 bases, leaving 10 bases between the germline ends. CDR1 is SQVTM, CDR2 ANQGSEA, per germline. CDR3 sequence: CSVEDHRGYGYTF. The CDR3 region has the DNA TGCAGCGTTGAAGATCATCGGGGGTATGGCTACACCTTC.

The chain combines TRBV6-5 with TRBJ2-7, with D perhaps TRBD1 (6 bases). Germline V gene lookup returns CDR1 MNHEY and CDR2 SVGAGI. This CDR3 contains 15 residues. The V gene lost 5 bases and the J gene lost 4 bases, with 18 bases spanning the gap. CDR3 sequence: CASSPRDRRFYEQYF. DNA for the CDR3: TGTGCCAGCAGTCCCCGTGACAGGCGTTTTTACGAGCAGTACTTC.

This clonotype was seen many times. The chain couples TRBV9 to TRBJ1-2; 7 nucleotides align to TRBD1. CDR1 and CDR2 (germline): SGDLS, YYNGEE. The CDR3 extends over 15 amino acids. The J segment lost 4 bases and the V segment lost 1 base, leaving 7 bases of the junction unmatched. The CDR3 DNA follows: TGTGCCAGCAGCGTATCGGGACAGACTCCCTATGGCTACACCTTC. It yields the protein CASSVSGQTPYGYTF.

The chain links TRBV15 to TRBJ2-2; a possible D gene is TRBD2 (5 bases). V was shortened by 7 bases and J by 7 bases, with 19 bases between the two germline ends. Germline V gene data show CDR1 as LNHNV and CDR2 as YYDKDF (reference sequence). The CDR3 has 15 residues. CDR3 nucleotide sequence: TGTGCCACCAAGTTCGGTGGGAGTGCTTACGGGGAGCTGTTTTTT. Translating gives CATKFGGSAYGELFF.

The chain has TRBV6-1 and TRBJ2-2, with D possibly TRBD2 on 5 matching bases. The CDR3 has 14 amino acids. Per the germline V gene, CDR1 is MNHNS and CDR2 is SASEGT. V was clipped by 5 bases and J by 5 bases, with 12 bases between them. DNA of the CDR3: TGTGCCAGCAGTACGGAGGAGAGAACCGGGGAGCTGTTTTTT. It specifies CASSTEERTGELFF.

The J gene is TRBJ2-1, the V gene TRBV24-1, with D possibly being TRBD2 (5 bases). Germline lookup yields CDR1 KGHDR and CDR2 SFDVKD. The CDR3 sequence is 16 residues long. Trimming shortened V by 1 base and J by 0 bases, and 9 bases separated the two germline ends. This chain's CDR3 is CATSDFTTSSYNEQFF. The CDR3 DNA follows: TGTGCCACCAGTGATTTTACCACTAGCTCCTACAATGAGCAGTTCTTC.

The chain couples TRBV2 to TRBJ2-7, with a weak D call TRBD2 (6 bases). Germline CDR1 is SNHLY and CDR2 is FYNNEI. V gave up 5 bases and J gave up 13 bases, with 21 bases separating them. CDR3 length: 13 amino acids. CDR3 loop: CASSLFGGDSSYF. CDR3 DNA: TGTGCCAGCAGTTTATTCGGCGGGGATTCGTCCTACTTC. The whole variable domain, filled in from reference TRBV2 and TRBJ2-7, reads EPEVTQTPSHQVTQMGQEVILRCVPISNHLYFYWYRQILGQKVEFLVSFYNNEISEKSEIFDDQFSVERPDGSNFTLKIRSTKLEDSAMYFCASSLFGGDSSYFGPGTRLTVT.

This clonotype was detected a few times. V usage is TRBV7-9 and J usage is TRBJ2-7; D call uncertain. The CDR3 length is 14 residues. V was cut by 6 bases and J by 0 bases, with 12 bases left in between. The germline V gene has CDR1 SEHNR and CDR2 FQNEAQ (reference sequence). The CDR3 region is CASRDSRHSYEQYF. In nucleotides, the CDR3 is TGTGCCAGCAGAGACTCCAGGCACTCCTACGAGCAGTACTTC.

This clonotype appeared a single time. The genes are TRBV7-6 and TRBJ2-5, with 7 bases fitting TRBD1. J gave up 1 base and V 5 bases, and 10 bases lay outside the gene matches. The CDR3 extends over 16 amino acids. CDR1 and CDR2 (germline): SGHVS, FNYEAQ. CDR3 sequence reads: CASSQSWTGFQETQYF. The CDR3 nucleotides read TGTGCCAGCAGCCAAAGTTGGACAGGCTTCCAAGAGACCCAGTACTTC.

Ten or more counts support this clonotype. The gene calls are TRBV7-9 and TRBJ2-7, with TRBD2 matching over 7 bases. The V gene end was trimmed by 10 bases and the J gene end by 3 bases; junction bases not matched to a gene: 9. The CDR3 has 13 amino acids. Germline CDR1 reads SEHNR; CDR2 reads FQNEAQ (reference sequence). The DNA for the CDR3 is TGTGCCAATGGGCCTAGCGGAAGCTACGAGCAGTACTTC. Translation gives CANGPSGSYEQYF.

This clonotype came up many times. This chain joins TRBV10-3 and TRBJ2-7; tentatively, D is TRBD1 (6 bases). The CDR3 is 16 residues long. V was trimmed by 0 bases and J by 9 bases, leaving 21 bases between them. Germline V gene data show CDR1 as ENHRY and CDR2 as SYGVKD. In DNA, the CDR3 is TGTGCCATCAGTGAGTCGAGGGCAGGGGCGCCATTCGGGCAGTACTTC. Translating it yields CAISESRAGAPFGQYF.

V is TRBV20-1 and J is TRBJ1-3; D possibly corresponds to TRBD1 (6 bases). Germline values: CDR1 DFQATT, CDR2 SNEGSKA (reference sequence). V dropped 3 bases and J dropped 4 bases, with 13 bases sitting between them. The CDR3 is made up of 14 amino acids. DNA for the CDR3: TGCAGTGCTAGGACTTCAGGGGTCGGAAACACCATATATTTT. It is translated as CSARTSGVGNTIYF.

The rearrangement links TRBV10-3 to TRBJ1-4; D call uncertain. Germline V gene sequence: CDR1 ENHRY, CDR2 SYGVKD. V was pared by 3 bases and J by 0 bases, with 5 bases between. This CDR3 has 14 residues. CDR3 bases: TGTGCCATCAGTGACGCTGCAACTAATGAAAAACTGTTTTTT. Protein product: CAISDAATNEKLFF.

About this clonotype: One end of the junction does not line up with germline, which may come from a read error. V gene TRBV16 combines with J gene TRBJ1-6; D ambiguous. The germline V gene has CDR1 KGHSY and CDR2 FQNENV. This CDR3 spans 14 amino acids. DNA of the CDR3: TGTGCCAGCGGCCAAAGCGTGGGGAATTCACCCCTCCACTTT. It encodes CASGQSVGNSPLHF. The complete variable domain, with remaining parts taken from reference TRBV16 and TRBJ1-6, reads GEEVAQTPKHLVRGEGQKAKLYCAPIKGHSYVFWYQQVLKNEFKFLISFQNENVFDETGMPKERFSAKCLPNSPCSLEIQATKLEDSAVYFCASGQSVGNSPLHFGNGTRLTVT.

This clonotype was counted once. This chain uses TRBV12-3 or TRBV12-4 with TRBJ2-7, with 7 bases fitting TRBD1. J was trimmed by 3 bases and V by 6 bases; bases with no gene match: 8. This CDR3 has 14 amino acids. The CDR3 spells CASRTRDSNYEQYF. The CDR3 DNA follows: TGTGCCAGCAGGACCCGGGACAGCAACTACGAGCAGTACTTC.

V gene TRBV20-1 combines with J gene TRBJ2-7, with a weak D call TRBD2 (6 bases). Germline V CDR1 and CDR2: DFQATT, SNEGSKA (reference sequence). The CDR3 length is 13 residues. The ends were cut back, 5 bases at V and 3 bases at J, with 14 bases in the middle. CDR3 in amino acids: CSAGGDLYYEQYF. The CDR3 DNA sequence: TGCAGTGCTGGTGGGGACTTATACTACGAGCAGTACTTC.

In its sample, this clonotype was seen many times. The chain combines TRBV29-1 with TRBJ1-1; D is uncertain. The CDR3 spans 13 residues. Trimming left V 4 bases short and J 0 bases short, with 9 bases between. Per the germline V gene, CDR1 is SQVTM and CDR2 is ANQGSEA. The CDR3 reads CSVVEQMNTEAFF. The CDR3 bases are TGCAGCGTTGTCGAACAGATGAACACTGAAGCTTTCTTT. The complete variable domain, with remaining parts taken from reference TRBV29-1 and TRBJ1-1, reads SAVISQKPSRDICQRGTSLTIQCQVDSQVTMMFWYRQQPGQSLTLIATANQGSEATYESGFVIDKFPISRPNLTFSTLTVSNMSPEDSSIYLCSVVEQMNTEAFFGQGTRLTVV.

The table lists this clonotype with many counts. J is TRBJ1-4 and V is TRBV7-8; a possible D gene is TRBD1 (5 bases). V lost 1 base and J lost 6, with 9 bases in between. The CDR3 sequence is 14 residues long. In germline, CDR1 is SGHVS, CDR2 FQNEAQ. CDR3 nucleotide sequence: TGTGCCAGCAGCTTAGTTGCCAGGGATGAAAAACTGTTTTTT. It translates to CASSLVARDEKLFF.